This TCR beta chain was retrieved from a study of T cells in Graves' hyperthyroidism and ophthalmopathy. RNA transcripts were the template for amplifying TCR beta CDR3 regions. The TCR CDR3 was amplified in a first-round RT-PCR using the HTBI primer set. Via MiXCR, TCRdb re-called the multiplex PCR reads, giving one row per CDR3 protein. The repertoire holds over 650,000 distinct CDR3 sequences, roughly 46% seen once, with less than 8.5% in the top ten. Germline V gene sequence: CDR1 SGHVS, CDR2 FQNEAQ. V was trimmed by 0 bases and J by 4 bases, leaving 16 bases between them. The CDR3 is 16 amino acids. This clonotype was detected a few times.

The chain joins TRBV7-8 to TRBJ2-7; D is unclear. Material: peripheral blood or thyroid tissue (not recorded which). This receptor was identified in an adult man with Graves' disease, either hyperthyroidism or ophthalmopathy (not recorded which). CDR3: CASSLARNVGSYEQYF. The CDR3 DNA sequence: TGTGCCAGCAGCTTAGCTAGGAATGTAGGATCTTACGAGCAGTACTTC.